The 5 T cell receptor beta chains below come from one sample, sequenced in a study of blood T cell repertoires in COVID-19. Profiled with immunoSEQ multiplex PCR; TCRdb holds only in-frame clones, not every one. The data show some 140,000 clones, about 80% seen once. The sequencing sample was made of PBMCs or T cells enriched from blood (not recorded which). The receptor source for this set is a man aged 40-49 years with acute COVID-19.

The CDR3 region is CASSPWPDTQYF. The CDR3 region has the DNA TGTGCCAGCAGTCCTTGGCCAGATACGCAGTATTTT. The chain couples TRBV12-3 or TRBV12-4 to TRBJ2-3; D remains ambiguous. V lost 5 bases, J lost 4 bases, and 7 bases lay in between. The CDR3 covers 12 residues.

The rearrangement uses TRBV6-5 and TRBJ2-3; 13 nucleotides line up with TRBD2. J lost 1 base, V lost 2 bases, and 0 bases had no gene match. CDR1 and CDR2 from the germline V gene are MNHEY and SVGAGI. The CDR3 totals 16 residues. This CDR3 reads CASSYGTSGGTDTQYF. CDR3 bases: TGTGCCAGCAGTTACGGGACTAGCGGGGGCACAGATACGCAGTATTTT.

The chain uses TRBV10-1 and TRBJ2-5; 9 bases agree with TRBD1. CDR3 size: 17 residues. The germline CDR1 and CDR2 sequences are WNHNN and SYGVQD (reference sequence). The trim removed 2 bases at V and 2 bases at J, leaving 9 bases unmatched. CDR3 sequence: CASSESGTGFGQETQYF. DNA for the CDR3: TGCGCCAGCAGTGAGAGCGGGACAGGGTTCGGACAAGAGACCCAGTACTTC.

The V call is TRBV30, the J call TRBJ1-4; TRBD1 is a possible D gene (5 bases). The germline V gene encodes CDR1 GTSNPN and CDR2 SVGIG (reference sequence). The V and J ends lost 8 bases and 0 bases respectively, with 13 bases between them. This CDR3 has 14 residues. The CDR3 protein is CATQGYATNEKLFF. In nucleotides, the CDR3 is TGTGCCACTCAGGGTTACGCAACTAATGAAAAACTGTTTTTT. Filled out from reference TRBV30 and TRBJ1-4, the complete variable domain reads SQTIHQWPATLVQPVGSPLSLECTVEGTSNPNLYWYRQAAGRGLQLLFYSVGIGQISSEVPQNLSASRPQDRQFILSSKKLLLSDSGFYLCATQGYATNEKLFFGSGTQLSVL.

This clone turned up a few times. The chain employs TRBV9 and TRBJ2-2, with TRBD1 identical over 8 bases. Germline values: CDR1 SGDLS, CDR2 YYNGEE. This CDR3 contains 18 residues. V lost 5 bases to trimming and J lost 4 bases; unmatched junction nucleotides: 16. The CDR3 bases are TGTGCCAGCAGTGCCGTAGAGTACAGGACAGGGACCACCGGGGAGCTGTTTTTT. As protein: CASSAVEYRTGTTGELFF.